The 5 T cell receptor beta chains reported below all come from one sample, sequenced in a study of cytomegalovirus exposure and HLA in healthy donors. The PCR made use of 60 Vbeta and 13 Jbeta primers. Here immunoSEQ multiplex PCR was the method, and the copy in TCRdb shows in-frame clones only, minus some. The table shows roughly 80,000 clones, with around three quarters occurring only once. The sequenced material came from PBMCs. These receptors all come from a male donor in good health and CMV-seronegative.

This chain links TRBV4-2 with TRBJ2-5; TRBD1 matches at 7 bases. The end of the DNA aligns better with TRBJ2-7, so the J call may be wrong. This CDR3 region has 15 residues. In germline, CDR1 is LGHNA, CDR2 YNFKEQ. CDR3: CASSQGAGGAYEQYF. The CDR3 DNA follows: TGTGCCAGCAGCCAAGGGGCAGGGGGTGCCTACGAGCAGTACTTC.

The chain combines TRBV29-1 with TRBJ2-5; 13 nucleotides agree with TRBD2. There are 17 residues in the CDR3. Germline CDR1 and CDR2: SQVTM and ANQGSEA. V shed 1 base, J shed 1 base, and the junction held 6 bases outside the gene matches. The CDR3 reads CSVEGGTSGDGQETQYF. The DNA for the CDR3 is TGCAGCGTTGAAGGTGGGACTAGCGGGGACGGCCAAGAGACCCAGTACTTC.

CDR3 sequence: CASSLLGYEQYF. DNA for the CDR3: TGTGCCAGTAGCCTACTAGGGTACGAGCAGTACTTC. The chain is built from TRBV19 and TRBJ2-7; a possible D gene is TRBD2 (5 bases). This CDR3 has 12 amino acids. Germline values: CDR1 LNHDA, CDR2 SQIVND (reference sequence). Trimming cost V 6 bases and J 4 bases, with 10 bases left between them.

This clone has only a few counts. The rearrangement uses TRBV9 and TRBJ1-4; weak D call: TRBD1 (5 bases). Trimming stripped 2 bases from V and 8 bases from J, with 16 bases between. Per germline, CDR1 SGDLS and CDR2 YYNGEE. CDR3 length equals 15 residues. The CDR3 coding sequence is TGTGCCAGCAGCGTGTGGGGCAGCCCGAGGGAAAAACTGTTTTTT. It is translated as CASSVWGSPREKLFF.

This clone was observed a handful of times. The chain combines TRBV15 with TRBJ2-1; tentatively, D is TRBD2 (6 bases). Germline-derived CDR1 and CDR2 are LNHNV and YYDKDF (reference sequence). CDR3 length: 17 residues. The germline V and J ends were trimmed by 1 base and 2 bases, with 15 bases remaining between them. CDR3: CATSRGSGGTPYNEQFF. The CDR3 DNA sequence: TGTGCCACCAGCAGAGGGTCCGGCGGGACCCCCTACAATGAGCAGTTCTTC.